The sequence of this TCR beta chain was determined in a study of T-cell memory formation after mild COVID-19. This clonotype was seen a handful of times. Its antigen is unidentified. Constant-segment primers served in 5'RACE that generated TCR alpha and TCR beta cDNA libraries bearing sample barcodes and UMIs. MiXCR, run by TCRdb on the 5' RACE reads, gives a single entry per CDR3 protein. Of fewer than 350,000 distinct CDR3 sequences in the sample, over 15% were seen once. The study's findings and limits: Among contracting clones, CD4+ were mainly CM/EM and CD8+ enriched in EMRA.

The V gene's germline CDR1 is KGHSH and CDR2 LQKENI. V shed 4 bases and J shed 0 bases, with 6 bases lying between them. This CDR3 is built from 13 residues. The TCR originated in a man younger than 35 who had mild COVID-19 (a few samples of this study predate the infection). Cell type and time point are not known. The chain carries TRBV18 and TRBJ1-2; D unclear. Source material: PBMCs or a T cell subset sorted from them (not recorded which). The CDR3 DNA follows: TGTGCCAGCTCACACTTAGCTAACTATGGCTACACCTTC. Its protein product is CASSHLANYGYTF.